This T cell receptor beta chain was found in a study of response to subunit inactivated influenza vaccine. The study, taken as a whole, reports: The authors proposed limited new T cell recruitment per seasonal influenza vaccination.

MiXCR, applied by TCRdb to the RT-PCR reads, yields one record per CDR3 protein. This sample carries almost 600,000 distinct CDR3 sequences, approximately 14% of them seen once, and the ten largest clones take roughly 10%. This clonotype was counted a few times. Its antigen is unknown. This CDR3 comprises 12 residues. V lost 6 bases and J 9 bases, leaving 12 bases between the germline ends. Sequences were derived from PBMCs from blood, sampled 11 to 12 days after vaccination. V usage is TRBV12-3 or TRBV12-4 and J usage is TRBJ2-1; D uncertain. The clonotype was recovered from a man aged 50-60 years who received an inactivated influenza vaccine. The CDR3 region is CASRKTGIEQFF. As DNA, the CDR3 is TGTGCCAGCAGAAAAACGGGCATTGAGCAGTTCTTC.